The sequence of this T cell receptor beta chain was determined in a study of blood T cell repertoires in COVID-19. Those enrolled, adults aged 18 to 89 years, came from roughly 22 US areas. Assignments of participants to cohorts depended upon their own reported clinical history. Shortly before study entry, within 2 weeks, exposed participants had met a COVID-19 case. Method: immunoSEQ multiplex PCR; TCRdb's copy keeps in-frame clones and lacks some. The data show around 160,000 clones, with 84% seen just once and around 5.4% held by the top ten. This clone appeared a single time. The receptor's source is a woman in her forties or fifties who had been exposed to COVID-19. Sequenced material: PBMCs or T cells enriched from blood (not recorded which).

The CDR3 DNA follows: TGTGCTAGTGGTTCGGGACAGGGTAAGGCTTTTGGTGAAGCTTTCTTT. Its protein product is CASGSGQGKAFGEAFF. The chain carries TRBV12-5 and TRBJ1-1; 9 bases map to TRBD1. The J segment lost 7 bases and the V segment lost 4 bases, leaving 13 bases of the junction unmatched. Germline V gene sequence: CDR1 LGHNT, CDR2 FRNRAP. This CDR3 has 16 amino acids.